This passage covers 21 T cell receptor beta chains from one sample sequenced in a study of regulatory T cells in long-lasting Graves disease. Through Arm-PCR of CDR3 regions and iRepertoire HTBI primers, TCR beta libraries were built. TCRdb processed the multiplex PCR reads anew with MiXCR; each CDR3 protein has one entry. In the table there are 420,000 or so distinct CDR3 sequences, roughly 15% of which are singletons. The sample's time point: newly diagnosed GD, antithyroid drugs for less than 3 months. Following extraction of RNA from PBMCs, that RNA was used to make the TCR library. The sample was also linked to a second study, of T cells in Graves' hyperthyroidism and ophthalmopathy.

The sequencing here drew on peripheral blood mononuclear cells (PBMCs), taken at new diagnosis, from a patient treated with antithyroid drugs. The receptors were sampled from a woman aged 18-30 years with Graves disease.

The chain couples TRBV6-1 to TRBJ2-2, with a possible D match to TRBD2 (7 bases). The germline CDR1 and CDR2 sequences are MNHNS and SASEGT. The CDR3 has 15 amino acids. V lost 6 bases and J 4 bases, leaving 15 bases between the germline ends. The CDR3 DNA sequence: TGTGCCAGCAGATGGGGGGGGGCGCCCACCGGGGAGCTGTTTTTT. Translating it yields CASRWGGAPTGELFF.

This clonotype was recorded many times. The V call is TRBV5-6, the J call TRBJ2-5; 11 nucleotides match TRBD2. CDR3 length: 15 amino acids. V gave up 4 bases and J gave up 4 bases; unmatched junction bases: 6. Germline values: CDR1 SGHDT, CDR2 YYEEEE. The chain's CDR3 is CASSRWLAGGETQYF. CDR3 nucleotide sequence: TGTGCCAGCAGCCGGTGGCTAGCGGGAGGAGAGACCCAGTACTTC.

This clonotype was seen repeatedly, ten times or more. The chain carries TRBV29-1 and TRBJ2-1; D uncertain. Germline V lookup: CDR1 SQVTM, CDR2 ANQGSEA. V lost 4 bases, J lost 6 bases, and 10 bases lay in between. The CDR3 is 12 residues long. The CDR3 DNA reads as TGCAGCGTTGGAACTGACCCCAATGAGCAGTTCTTC. Translation gives CSVGTDPNEQFF.

There are many counts of this clonotype. The rearrangement joins TRBV2 to TRBJ1-5, with D perhaps TRBD1 (5 bases). The CDR3 is 13 residues long. Trimming pared 5 bases from V and 4 bases from J, leaving 9 bases between. Germline CDR1 is SNHLY and CDR2 is FYNNEI. The CDR3 coding sequence is TGTGCCAGCAGTAGGGGAAGGAATCAGCCCCAGCATTTT. This translates into CASSRGRNQPQHF.

This clonotype showed up many times. CDR3 sequence reads: CASSTRSGTFNEQFF. The CDR3 coding sequence is TGTGCCAGTAGTACACGCTCCGGGACCTTCAATGAGCAGTTCTTC. The chain is built from TRBV19 and TRBJ2-1; D could derive from TRBD1 or TRBD2 (5 bases each). V shed 4 bases and J shed 6 bases, with 16 bases lying between them. CDR1 and CDR2 from the germline V gene are LNHDA and SQIVND (reference sequence). The CDR3 runs to 15 residues.

This clonotype was counted many times. Germline is not matched at one junction end, which may reflect a read error. The gene calls are TRBV7-9 and TRBJ1-2; TRBD1 matches 8 bases. Germline V gene lookup returns CDR1 SEHNR and CDR2 FQNEAQ (reference sequence). This CDR3 contains 13 residues. This CDR3 is CASSSQGYRGCAF. The CDR3 DNA reads TGTGCCAGCAGCTCACAGGGCTACAGGGGGTGTGCCTTC.

This clonotype has at least ten counts. This chain connects TRBV12-3 or TRBV12-4 to TRBJ2-1; 9 bases line up with TRBD2. The CDR3 spans 15 residues. V shed 1 base, J shed 9 bases, and the junction held 7 bases outside the gene matches. The CDR3 DNA reads as TGTGCCAGCAGTTTAGAGTCTAGCGGGAACGGTGAGCAGTTCTTC. This encodes CASSLESSGNGEQFF.

The chain links TRBV6-8 to TRBJ1-4; D ambiguous. Trimming took off 5 bases at V and 5 bases at J, with 21 bases between the two ends. The germline gives CDR1 MNHGY, CDR2 SAAAGT. The CDR3 loop spans 17 amino acids. The CDR3 reads CASSLNLSKGRNEKLFF. The CDR3 nucleotides read TGTGCCAGCAGTCTTAACCTTTCGAAGGGTAGGAATGAAAAACTGTTTTTT.

This clonotype was observed a handful of times. V usage is TRBV30 and J usage is TRBJ1-2; 8 bases agree with TRBD1. Germline V CDR1 and CDR2: GTSNPN, SVGIG (reference sequence). The CDR3 is 13 residues long. V shed 3 bases and J 4 bases; nucleotides not matched to a gene: 4. The CDR3 region has the DNA TGTGCCTGGAGCGACAGGGGTGGCTATGGCTACACCTTC. Its protein is CAWSDRGGYGYTF.

This clonotype was seen at least ten times. The chain uses TRBV20-1 and TRBJ2-7; D tentatively reads TRBD1 or TRBD2 (5 bases each). Germline CDR1 and CDR2: DFQATT and SNEGSKA (reference sequence). The V and J ends lost 2 bases and 3 bases respectively, with 11 bases between them. The length of the CDR3 is 13 residues. Here the CDR3 DNA reads TGCAGTGCTAGAAGAGGGGTCGACTACGAGCAGTACTTC. Its translation is CSARRGVDYEQYF.

The V and J genes are TRBV9 and TRBJ2-1, with 10 bases aligning to TRBD2. Per germline, CDR1 SGDLS and CDR2 YYNGEE. V lost 4 bases and J lost 4; bases outside the gene matches: 11. This CDR3 comprises 17 residues. CDR3 residues: CASSSRTSGHEYNEQFF. DNA for the CDR3: TGTGCCAGCAGCTCCCGGACTAGCGGCCATGAGTACAATGAGCAGTTCTTC.

This clonotype was observed many times. The chain joins TRBV19 to TRBJ1-2; a possible D gene is TRBD1 (5 bases). The germline CDR1 and CDR2 sequences are LNHDA and SQIVND (reference sequence). V dropped 3 bases and J dropped 5 bases, with 13 bases sitting between them. The CDR3 has 14 amino acids. The CDR3 protein is CASSISRVPYGYTF. DNA of the CDR3: TGTGCCAGTAGTATTTCCAGGGTTCCATATGGCTACACCTTC.

This clonotype has ten or more counts. The V gene is TRBV29-1, the J gene TRBJ2-1; 7 bases fit TRBD2. The length of the CDR3 is 14 residues. V was clipped by 3 bases and J by 1 base; unmatched bases: 3. CDR1 is SQVTM and CDR2 is ANQGSEA in the germline V gene. The CDR3 DNA follows: TGCAGCGTTGAGTTGCGGGAGTCCTACAATGAGCAGTTCTTC. Amino acid sequence: CSVELRESYNEQFF.

A remark on this clonotype: A much larger clone lies a single base off, so this may be a read error. This sequence joins TRBV28 and TRBJ1-1; TRBD1 might be the D (6 bases). Germline V gene data show CDR1 as MDHEN and CDR2 as SYDVKM. V was cut by 5 bases and J by 9 bases, with 10 bases left in between. CDR3 length: 11 residues. CDR3 amino acids: CASSRRDKAFF. CDR3 DNA: TGTGCCAGCAGTAGGAGGGACAAAGCTTTCTTT.

This chain connects TRBV28 to TRBJ2-7, with D perhaps being TRBD1 or TRBD2 (6 bases each). The CDR3 runs to 13 residues. Germline CDR1 is MDHEN and CDR2 is SYDVKM. Trimming removed 4 bases from V and 11 bases from J, with 18 bases in between. CDR3 bases: TGTGCCAGCAGTTCCCCCCCCGGGGGCCAAGAGTACTTC. This translates into CASSSPPGGQEYF.

This clonotype was observed a few times. The chain recombines TRBV30 with TRBJ2-4, with D maybe TRBD1 (6 bases). Germline V lookup: CDR1 GTSNPN, CDR2 SVGIG (reference sequence). The CDR3 spans 16 residues. Trimming shortened V by 2 bases and J by 7 bases, and 21 bases separated the two germline ends. The CDR3 reads CAWSTNPITGKNIQYF. In DNA, the CDR3 is TGTGCCTGGAGTACGAACCCGATAACAGGGAAGAACATTCAGTACTTC.

This chain joins TRBV10-2 and TRBJ1-2, with D tentatively TRBD1 (6 bases). The germline gives CDR1 WSHSY, CDR2 SAAADI. CDR3 length: 12 residues. V dropped 3 bases and J dropped 8 bases, with 10 bases sitting between them. CDR3 protein: CASSDTGRGYTF. Written as DNA, the CDR3 is TGCGCCAGCAGTGATACAGGGCGCGGCTACACCTTC.

The chain joins TRBV7-9 to TRBJ2-5, with D maybe TRBD1 (6 bases). Germline V CDR1 and CDR2: SEHNR, FQNEAQ (reference sequence). Trimming stripped 1 base from V and 2 bases from J, with 26 bases between. The CDR3 is 20 residues long. The DNA for the CDR3 is TGTGCCAGCAGCTTAGGTGGGGCCGGCAGGGGATGGAGAAGGCAAGAGACCCAGTACTTC. This translates into CASSLGGAGRGWRRQETQYF.

This clonotype was detected a few times. The chain is built from TRBV5-1 and TRBJ2-1; 10 bases line up with TRBD2. The J segment lost 8 bases and the V segment lost 2 bases, leaving 7 bases of the junction unmatched. CDR3 length: 15 amino acids. Per germline, CDR1 SGHRS and CDR2 YFSETQ. The CDR3, as DNA: TGCGCCAGCAGCTTTGGAGCGGGAGGGAGGGATGAGCAGTTCTTC. The encoded protein is CASSFGAGGRDEQFF.

This clonotype appeared many times. The chain has TRBV28 and TRBJ2-1, with 7 bases matching TRBD2. Trimming took 5 bases from V and 5 from J; bases not matched to a gene: 9. Germline CDR1 and CDR2: MDHEN and SYDVKM. The CDR3 covers 15 residues. The CDR3 coding sequence is TGTGCCAGCAGTCGTTCCGGGACTAAAAACAATGAGCAGTTCTTC. It codes for CASSRSGTKNNEQFF.

This clonotype was detected many times. The CDR3 DNA follows: TGCGCCAGCAGGCATGAGGGCGCGCCGTTCTTC. It is translated as CASRHEGAPFF. This sequence joins TRBV4-1 and TRBJ2-1; a weak D match, TRBD2 (5 bases). Trimming removed 6 bases from V and 15 bases from J, with 15 bases in between. CDR1 MGHRA and CDR2 YSYEKL come from the germline V gene. The CDR3 totals 11 residues.